These T cell receptor beta chains were read from a single sample in a study of shared clonotypes between healthy human individuals. The protocol was immunoSEQ multiplex PCR, while the TCRdb copy is restricted to in-frame clones and leaves out a portion. Of over a million clones listed, 98% to 99% are singletons. Material: naive CD4+ T cells sorted from blood. The receptor source for this set is a young man in good health. The CDR3 runs from the conserved cysteine through the conserved F or W. The D gene is left open where the match is weak. The size field is filled for only some rows; it gives once, few, many or a size class.

v_call,j_call,d_call,clone_size,cdr3_nt,cdr3_aa
TRBV5-1,TRBJ1-2,TRBD1,.,TGCGCCAGCAGCTGGGAGACAGGGAAGGACTATGGCTACACCTTC,CASSWETGKDYGYTF
TRBV5-1,TRBJ2-7,.,.,TGCGCCAGCAGTCATGAGCTATCTCGACTCGGCGAGCAGTACTTC,CASSHELSRLGEQYF
TRBV7-9,TRBJ1-1,.,.,TGTGCCAGCAGCATAAAGATGAACACTGAAGCTTTCTTT,CASSIKMNTEAFF
TRBV10-2,TRBJ2-1,.,.,TGCGCCAGCAGTGAGCGGGTTGGTAGCGAGGCCTACAATGAGCAGTTCTTC,CASSERVGSEAYNEQFF
TRBV29-1,TRBJ2-1,.,.,TGCAGGGTTTCTTCGAGCAATGAGCAGTTCTTC,CRVSSSNEQFF
TRBV11-2,TRBJ2-2,.,once,TGTGCCAGCAGCTTAGAACGGCGGAACACCGGGGAGCTGTTTTTT,CASSLERRNTGELFF
TRBV19,TRBJ2-7,.,.,TGTGCCAGTAGTATAGTCGGACTGGCCTCCTACGAGCAGTACTTC,CASSIVGLASYEQYF
TRBV5-4,TRBJ1-4,.,.,TGTGCCAGCAGCACTCGACACTCCTCGAGTACCACTAATGAAAAACTGTTTTTT,CASSTRHSSSTTNEKLFF
TRBV2,TRBJ2-4,TRBD1,.,TGTGCAACCCGTGACAGGGTAGCCAAAAACATTCAGTACTTC,CATRDRVAKNIQYF
TRBV6-6,TRBJ2-3,TRBD2,.,TGTGCCAGCTGTCCGGGGGGTACAGATACGCAGTATTTT,CASCPGGTDTQYF
TRBV28,TRBJ2-1,.,.,TGTGCCAGCAGTGATAGGGGTGCGGCCTACAATGAGCAGTTCTTC,CASSDRGAAYNEQFF
TRBV5-1,TRBJ1-2,TRBD1,.,TGCGCCAGCAGCAGGGACAGCTTAAACTATGGCTACACCTTC,CASSRDSLNYGYTF
TRBV28,TRBJ2-7,TRBD2,.,TGTGCCAGCAGTACCCCCGGGGCGGGAGACTACGAGCAGTACTTC,CASSTPGAGDYEQYF
TRBV11-2,TRBJ2-7,.,.,TGTGCCAGCAGCAAAACAGGGAATCAGGGCTACGAGCAGTACTTC,CASSKTGNQGYEQYF
TRBV6-1,TRBJ1-2,.,.,TGTGCCAGCAGTGTTTTGGTAGCCTATGGCTACACCTTC,CASSVLVAYGYTF
TRBV5-1,TRBJ2-4,.,.,TGCGCCAGCAGCTTAAAGCCCGGAGCCAAAAACATTCAGTACTTC,CASSLKPGAKNIQYF
TRBV19,TRBJ2-5,.,.,TGTGCCAGTAGTAGCGTCCAAGAGACCCAGTACTTC,CASSSVQETQYF
TRBV6-5,TRBJ2-2,.,.,TGTGCCCATAAAGGGGTGAACGGGGAGCTGTTTTTT,CAHKGVNGELFF
TRBV10-1,TRBJ1-2,TRBD1,.,TGCGCCAGCAGTCCATGGACAGGGGGCGTTGAGGGAGGGGGCTACACCTTC,CASSPWTGGVEGGGYTF
TRBV5-1,TRBJ2-1,TRBD2,.,TGCGCCAGCAGCTTGGGCCAGACTAGCTTTATTTACAATGAGCAGTTCTTC,CASSLGQTSFIYNEQFF
TRBV5-1,TRBJ2-7,TRBD1,once,TGCGCCAGCAGCTTGGCCTTACAGGGGACGACCGAGCAGTACTTC,CASSLALQGTTEQYF
TRBV30,TRBJ1-1,.,.,TGTGCCTGGAGTGTACGCGAGAGGGGGGGAGGCACTGAAGCTTTCTTT,CAWSVRERGGGTEAFF
TRBV29-1,TRBJ2-5,TRBD1,.,TGCAGCGGAAGACAGGGAGTAGGGCAAGAGACCCAGTACTTC,CSGRQGVGQETQYF
TRBV28,TRBJ2-2,.,once,TGTGCCAGCAGTGGGGGGACAGTCGCCGGGGAGCTGTTTTTT,CASSGGTVAGELFF
TRBV19,TRBJ2-7,.,.,TGTGCCAGTAGTACCCGATCGGGACGGGATCACGAGCAGTACTTC,CASSTRSGRDHEQYF
TRBV12-5,TRBJ2-1,TRBD2,.,TGTGCTAGTGGTTGGATAGCGGGAGTAGGCGAGCAGTTCTTC,CASGWIAGVGEQFF